This T cell receptor beta chain was sequenced in a study of CD8+ T cells in alopecia areata. CDR3 length: 11 residues. The germline V gene encodes CDR1 MNHNS and CDR2 SASEGT. V was shortened by 8 bases and J by 7 bases, with 9 bases between the two germline ends. Findings and caveats of the study: Significant decreases in scalp clonality and expanded CD8+ clones followed tofacitinib treatment. Whether baseline CD8+ expansion is linked to response remains uncertain, given a single nonresponder. During tofacitinib treatment, many expanded lesional clones remained in scalp and blood.

As to treatment: oral pan-JAK inhibitor, 5-10 mg twice daily. RNA was isolated and reverse transcribed to cDNA, the sequencing template. The assay was immunoSEQ multiplex PCR, and TCRdb's table has in-frame clones only and misses some. The data show 95,000 to 120,000 clones, 45% to 65% seen once. In the case of this clone: Its antigen is still unknown.

This clonotype was sampled from a human donor with alopecia areata. Sequencing used CD4+ T cells sorted from blood, obtained at week 24, from a patient treated with tofacitinib. V is TRBV6-1 and J is TRBJ2-1; possible D gene TRBD2, 6 bases. CDR3: CASRRENEQFF. In DNA, the CDR3 is TGTGCCAGCCGGCGGGAAAATGAGCAGTTCTTC.